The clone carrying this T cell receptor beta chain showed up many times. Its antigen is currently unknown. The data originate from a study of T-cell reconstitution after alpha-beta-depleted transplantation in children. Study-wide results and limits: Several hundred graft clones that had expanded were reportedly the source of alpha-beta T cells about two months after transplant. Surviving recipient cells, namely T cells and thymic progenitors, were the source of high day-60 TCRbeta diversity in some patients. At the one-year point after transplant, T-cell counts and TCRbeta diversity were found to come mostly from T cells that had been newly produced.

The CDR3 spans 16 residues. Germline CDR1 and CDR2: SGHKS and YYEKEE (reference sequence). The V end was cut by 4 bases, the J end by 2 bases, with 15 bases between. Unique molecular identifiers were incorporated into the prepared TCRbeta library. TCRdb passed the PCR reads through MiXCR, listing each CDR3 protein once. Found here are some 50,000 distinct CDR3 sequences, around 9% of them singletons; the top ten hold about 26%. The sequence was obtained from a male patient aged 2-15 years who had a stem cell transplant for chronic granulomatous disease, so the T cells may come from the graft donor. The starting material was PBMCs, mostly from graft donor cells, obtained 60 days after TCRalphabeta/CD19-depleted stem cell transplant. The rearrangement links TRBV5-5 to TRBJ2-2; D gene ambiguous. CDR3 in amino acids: CASSPRVALNTGELFF. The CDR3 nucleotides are TGTGCCAGCAGCCCTAGGGTGGCCCTAAACACCGGGGAGCTGTTTTTT.